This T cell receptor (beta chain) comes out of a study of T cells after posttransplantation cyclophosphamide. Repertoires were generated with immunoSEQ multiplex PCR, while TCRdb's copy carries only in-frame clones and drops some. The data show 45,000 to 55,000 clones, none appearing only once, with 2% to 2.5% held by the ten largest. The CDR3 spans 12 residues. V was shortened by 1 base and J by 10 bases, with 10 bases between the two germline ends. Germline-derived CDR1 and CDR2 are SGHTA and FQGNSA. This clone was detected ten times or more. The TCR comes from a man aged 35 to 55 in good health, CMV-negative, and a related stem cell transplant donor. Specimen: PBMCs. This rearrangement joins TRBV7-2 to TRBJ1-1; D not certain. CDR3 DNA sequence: TGTGCCAGCAGCTTAGGGTTTGGTAGAGCTTTCTTT. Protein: CASSLGFGRAFF. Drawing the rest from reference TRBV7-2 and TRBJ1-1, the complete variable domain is GAGVSQSPSNKVTEKGKDVELRCDPISGHTALYWYRQSLGQGLEFLIYFQGNSAPDKSGLPSDRFSAERTGGSVSTLTIQRTQQEDSAVYLCASSLGFGRAFFGQGTRLTVV.